This T cell receptor (beta chain) was documented in a study of beta chain features in type 1 diabetes. Study-level points and caveats: Patients with Type 1 diabetes showed moderately but significantly shorter TCRB CDR3s in all four CD4+ subsets.

To note about this clone: Its antigen is unknown.

V was shortened by 4 bases and J by 5 bases, with 11 bases between the two germline ends. CDR3 length equals 13 residues. Germline V CDR1 and CDR2: LNHDA, SQIVND (reference sequence). The isolated RNA, all of it, was reverse transcribed, so expressed TCRB transcripts were what got sequenced. Only in-frame clones appear in the TCRdb table, and some are missing; sequencing was by immunoSEQ multiplex PCR. The sample records 500,000 to 650,000 clones, around 11% being singletons. The sample was naive CD4+ T cells from blood. The chain combines TRBV19 with TRBJ2-5, with unresolved D. This receptor was taken from a man in his thirties or forties with type 1 diabetes. The chain's CDR3 is CASSTMARETQYF. The DNA of the CDR3 is TGTGCCAGTAGTACCATGGCCCGGGAGACCCAGTACTTC.